These T cell receptor beta chains were read from a single sample in a study of blood T cell repertoires in COVID-19. Profiling relied on immunoSEQ multiplex PCR, and the TCRdb table lists in-frame clones only, not all of them. The data show about 370,000 clones, around 89% seen once. Sequences were obtained from PBMCs or T cells enriched from blood (not recorded which). These receptors were obtained from a man aged 18 to 29 who had recovered from COVID-19. The CDR3 runs from the conserved cysteine through the conserved F or W. D genes are given only for firm matches. The size entry is marked missing in some rows and otherwise reads once, few, many or a size class.

TRBV19,TRBJ1-1,TRBD1,-,TGTGCCAGTAGTCGGACAGGGAAAGCTTTCTTT,CASSRTGKAFF
TRBV19,TRBJ1-5,TRBD1,-,TGTGCCAGTAGAACGACAGGGGTGGGCAATCAGCCCCAGCATTTT,CASRTTGVGNQPQHF
TRBV9,TRBJ2-1,TRBD2,-,TGTGCCAGCAGCGGACGGGGGGTCCGGAACAATGAGCAGTTCTTC,CASSGRGVRNNEQFF
TRBV11-2,TRBJ1-6,-,few,TGTGCCAGCAGCTTTCAGAATTCACCCCTCCACTTT,CASSFQNSPLHF
TRBV3-1/TRBV3-2,TRBJ1-5,TRBD1,-,TGTGCCAGCAGCCAATCTGACAGGGGAAGCCAGCCCCAGCATTTT,CASSQSDRGSQPQHF
TRBV2,TRBJ1-6,-,-,TGTGCCAGCAGTGAACAGGGATCGGATAATTCACCCCTCCACTTT,CASSEQGSDNSPLHF
TRBV7-9,TRBJ1-6,-,-,TGTGCCAGCAGCTCGAACATCGGACACCATAATTCACCCCTCCACTTT,CASSSNIGHHNSPLHF
TRBV5-1,TRBJ2-3,-,-,TGCGCCAGCAGCCCGACTGGCCAGAGCACAGATACGCAGTATTTT,CASSPTGQSTDTQYF
TRBV7-9,TRBJ2-1,TRBD2,once,TGTGCCAGCAGCTTAGCCCGGACTAGCGGGAAGTACAATGAGCAGTTCTTC,CASSLARTSGKYNEQFF
TRBV7-9,TRBJ1-2,-,-,TGTGCCAGCAGCCGAACACCCCCAGTTGGCTACACCTTC,CASSRTPPVGYTF
TRBV2,TRBJ1-5,-,-,TGTGCCAGCAGTGTTAATTCGGGCAATCAGCCCCAGCATTTT,CASSVNSGNQPQHF
TRBV5-6,TRBJ2-7,TRBD2,-,TGTGCCAGCAGCTTAGGGACTAGCAGCGAGCAGTACTTC,CASSLGTSSEQYF
TRBV5-1,TRBJ2-2,TRBD2,few,TGCGCCAGCAGCTTGACGGGGGGGCTGGACACCGGGGAGCTGTTTTTT,CASSLTGGLDTGELFF
TRBV6-1,TRBJ1-5,TRBD1,-,TGTGCCAGCAGTGAAATGACAGGGTCAGGTCAGCCCCAGCATTTT,CASSEMTGSGQPQHF
TRBV19,TRBJ2-7,TRBD2,-,TGTGCCAGTAGTATAGGGCACCGTCCGCTAGCGGGGGAGTACGAGCAGTACTTC,CASSIGHRPLAGEYEQYF
TRBV18,TRBJ1-2,-,-,TGTGCCAGCTCACCACCGATGGGGGGATTCGGCTACACCTTC,CASSPPMGGFGYTF
TRBV9,TRBJ1-3,-,-,TGTGCCAGCAGCCGTGAGGTCTCTGGAAACACCATATATTTT,CASSREVSGNTIYF
TRBV21-1,TRBJ1-6,-,-,TGTGCCAGCACCAAAAAAAAGGGGGCAGGGCGAATGGGCTCCTATAATTCACCCCTCCACTTT,CASTKKKGAGRMGSYNSPLHF
TRBV12-3/TRBV12-4,TRBJ2-3,-,-,TGTGCCAGCACCTTTAGAGGGGGAGATACGCAGTATTTT,CASTFRGGDTQYF
TRBV19,TRBJ2-7,TRBD2,once,TGTGCCAGTAGCCCCGGGCGGGGGGAACGGCAGTACTTC,CASSPGRGERQYF
TRBV19,TRBJ1-6,TRBD1,-,TGTGCCAGTAGGACCGGGACAGATAATTCACCCCTCCACTTT,CASRTGTDNSPLHF
TRBV20-1,TRBJ2-1,TRBD2,-,TGCAGTGCTAGTGGGAGGGCCAATGAGCAGTTCTTC,CSASGRANEQFF
TRBV5-5,TRBJ1-4,TRBD1,-,TGTGCCAGCAGCTTGGGGGGACAGGGGGAAAAACTGTTTTTT,CASSLGGQGEKLFF
TRBV28,TRBJ2-3,TRBD1,-,TGTGCCAGCAGTTTCACAGGGGTTGTTGCAGATACGCAGTATTTT,CASSFTGVVADTQYF
TRBV6-5,TRBJ2-7,TRBD1,-,TGTGCCAGCAGTCGAGGACAGGGGGCTTACGAGCAGTACTTC,CASSRGQGAYEQYF
TRBV12-3/TRBV12-4,TRBJ1-1,TRBD1,-,TGTGCCAGCAGTAACAGGGGGAGGGCTTTCTTT,CASSNRGRAFF
TRBV27,TRBJ1-2,-,-,TGTGCCAGCAGTCCCGGACTCCTCCTCAACTATGGCTACACCTTC,CASSPGLLLNYGYTF
TRBV6-5,TRBJ2-1,TRBD1,-,TGTGCCAGCAGTTCAGGGACAGTCCCATTCTTC,CASSSGTVPFF
TRBV28,TRBJ1-1,TRBD1,-,TGTGCCAGCCGGAGGACAGGGTCGGCCACTGAAGCTTTCTTT,CASRRTGSATEAFF
TRBV11-1,TRBJ2-5,-,-,TGTGCCAGCAGCTTTGCAGAAGAGACCCAGTACTTC,CASSFAEETQYF
TRBV12-3/TRBV12-4,TRBJ2-7,TRBD1,-,TGTGCCAGCACTCTTAGGACAGGGGGCGAGCAGTACTTC,CASTLRTGGEQYF
TRBV30,TRBJ1-5,-,-,TGTGCCTGGAGTGTATCCGGGGGCAATCAGCCCCAGCATTTT,CAWSVSGGNQPQHF
TRBV30,TRBJ2-2,-,once,TGTGCCTGGAGTTTGGACAGTTTCGCCGGGGAGCTGTTTTTT,CAWSLDSFAGELFF
TRBV7-6,TRBJ1-2,TRBD1,-,TGTGCCAGCAGCTTAGCAGGGACAGGGTCGTGGTATGGCTACACCTTC,CASSLAGTGSWYGYTF
TRBV7-9,TRBJ2-3,TRBD2,-,TGTGCCGCCAACCGCGGGGGGGCAGATACGCAGTATTTT,CAANRGGADTQYF
TRBV4-1,TRBJ1-3,-,-,TGCGCCAGCAGCCGAACTAGCATCGGAAACACCATATATTTT,CASSRTSIGNTIYF
TRBV11-2,TRBJ1-2,TRBD1,-,TGTGCCAGCAGGACTACCCGGGACAGCCTATATGGCTACACCTTC,CASRTTRDSLYGYTF
TRBV6-1,TRBJ1-1,-,-,TGTGCCAGCAGTGAAAACAGGGCTTACACTGAAGCTTTCTTT,CASSENRAYTEAFF
TRBV5-6,TRBJ1-2,TRBD1,-,TGTGCCAGCAGCTTGGGGCCGGGACAGCCTTTTCTGAGCTATGGCTACACCTTC,CASSLGPGQPFLSYGYTF
TRBV7-9,TRBJ1-3,-,-,TGTGCCAGCAGCTTCACCGGTTCCGGAAACACCATATATTTT,CASSFTGSGNTIYF
TRBV10-3,TRBJ2-2,-,-,TGTGCCATCATGGCCCGGGATATACCCCCCGGGGAGCTGTTTTTT,CAIMARDIPPGELFF
TRBV5-1,TRBJ1-1,-,-,TGCGCCAGCAGCGCGACGTCGGGGGTGAACACTGAAGCTTTCTTT,CASSATSGVNTEAFF
TRBV18,TRBJ2-7,-,-,TGTGCCAGCTCACCAGGACTAAGGCTCCACGAGCAGTACTTC,CASSPGLRLHEQYF
TRBV3-1/TRBV3-2,TRBJ2-1,TRBD2,once,TGTGCCAGCAGCCAAGAGTGGCAGGGGACTACCGGGACTAGCGTCTACAATGAGCAGTTCTTC,CASSQEWQGTTGTSVYNEQFF
TRBV10-3,TRBJ2-1,TRBD2,-,TGTGCCATCAGTCCGAGCGGGAATTACTACAATGAGCAGTTCTTC,CAISPSGNYYNEQFF
TRBV7-8,TRBJ1-2,-,-,TGTGCCAGCAGAGGCCTTTCAGGGGATGACTATGGCTACACCTTC,CASRGLSGDDYGYTF
TRBV9,TRBJ1-3,TRBD1,-,TGTGCCAGCAGCCCGAGACAGGGTTCTGGAAACACCATATATTTT,CASSPRQGSGNTIYF
TRBV29-1,TRBJ2-1,TRBD2,-,TGCAGCGCCTTAGAAAGCGGGAGACTGGCAAATGAGCAGTTCTTC,CSALESGRLANEQFF
TRBV30,TRBJ2-5,-,-,TGTGCCTGGATACAGGGCTACCAAGAGACCCAGTACTTC,CAWIQGYQETQYF
TRBV18,TRBJ2-3,TRBD1,-,TGTGCCAGCCGCGACAGGGCTAGCACAGATACGCAGTATTTT,CASRDRASTDTQYF
TRBV19,TRBJ2-1,-,-,TGTGCCAGTAGTATAGATCAAGGGGTCACCTACAATGAGCAGTTCTTC,CASSIDQGVTYNEQFF
TRBV28,TRBJ1-2,TRBD1,-,TGTGCCGGTTTCCCGGGACAGGGCTATGGCTACACCTTC,CAGFPGQGYGYTF
TRBV5-1,TRBJ2-3,-,once,TGCGCCAGCAGCTTACAGGGTTTCGGCACAGATACGCAGTATTTT,CASSLQGFGTDTQYF
TRBV10-1,TRBJ2-3,TRBD2,-,TGCGCCAGCAGTGACGGCGGGGGGGCAACAGATACGCAGTATTTT,CASSDGGGATDTQYF
TRBV28,TRBJ1-5,-,-,TGTGCCAGCAAAGCTCAGGGGTATGGTCAGCCCCAGCATTTT,CASKAQGYGQPQHF
TRBV19,TRBJ1-3,TRBD1,-,TGTGCCAGTAGCTACAGGGGACGGAGCTCTGGAAACACCATATATTTT,CASSYRGRSSGNTIYF
TRBV19,TRBJ1-5,-,once,TGTGCCAGTAGTATAAGGAGGGGAGGGAGCAATCAGCCCCAGCATTTT,CASSIRRGGSNQPQHF
TRBV7-9,TRBJ1-5,-,-,TGTGCCAGCAGCTTAGTCGGCAATCAGCCCCAGCATTTT,CASSLVGNQPQHF
TRBV28,TRBJ1-2,-,-,TGTGCCAGCAAGGATGCGGGGGGGAATACGGATGGCTACACCTTC,CASKDAGGNTDGYTF
TRBV28,TRBJ1-5,-,-,TGTGCCAGCAGCTTCCAGGGGCCCCAGCCCCAGCATTTT,CASSFQGPQPQHF